Below are 9 T cell receptor beta chains sequenced from a single sample in a study of shared T cell receptors in the human thymus. This table comes from immunoSEQ multiplex PCR, and its TCRdb copy is limited to in-frame clones, with some not included. The sample has about 660,000 clones, over 75% seen once; the top ten hold roughly 0.0089%. These data also formed part of another study, on human thymus T cells.

Specimen: thymocytes. These receptors all come from a boy in the first two years of life with a congenital heart defect.

The chain joins TRBV15 to TRBJ2-1; 14 bases are shared with TRBD2. Germline loops: CDR1 LNHNV, CDR2 YYDKDF (reference sequence). The CDR3 totals 16 residues. V shed 3 bases and J 7 bases; nucleotides not matched to a gene: 5. CDR3 region: CATSRTGLAGVNEQFF. The CDR3 DNA reads TGTGCCACCAGCAGGACGGGACTAGCGGGAGTTAATGAGCAGTTCTTC.

The J gene is TRBJ2-7, the V gene TRBV4-3; D is possibly TRBD2 (6 bases). Germline values: CDR1 LGHNA, CDR2 YSLEER. This CDR3 region has 18 residues. Trimming shortened V by 0 bases and J by 2 bases, and 20 bases separated the two germline ends. CDR3 sequence: CASSQDTQPGGNTYEQYF. The CDR3 bases are TGCGCCAGCAGCCAAGACACCCAGCCCGGGGGAAACACCTACGAGCAGTACTTC.

Details on this clone: Other DNA variants within this sample encode the same CDR3. The chain uses TRBV28 and TRBJ2-7, with D possibly TRBD1 on 6 matching bases. There are 16 residues in the CDR3. Per the germline V gene, CDR1 is MDHEN and CDR2 is SYDVKM. The ends were cut back, 1 base at V and 2 bases at J, with 15 bases in the middle. The CDR3 protein is CASSLSPEQGTYEQYF. The CDR3 coding sequence is TGTGCCAGCAGTTTATCCCCTGAACAGGGCACCTACGAGCAGTACTTC. Supplemented by reference TRBV28 and TRBJ2-7, the full variable domain reads DVKVTQSSRYLVKRTGEKVFLECVQDMDHENMFWYRQDPGLGLRLIYFSYDVKMKEKGDIPEGYSVSREKKERFSLILESASTNQTSMYLCASSLSPEQGTYEQYFGPGTRLTVT.

The chain is built from TRBV7-9 and TRBJ2-5, with D maybe TRBD1 (5 bases). The CDR3 is 16 residues long. Trimming took off 5 bases at V and 0 bases at J, with 16 bases between the two ends. Germline-derived CDR1 and CDR2 are SEHNR and FQNEAQ (reference sequence). The CDR3 loop reads CASSPSTVPYQETQYF. The DNA of the CDR3 is TGTGCCAGCAGCCCGTCGACAGTCCCGTACCAAGAGACCCAGTACTTC.

In this sample, this clone turned up once. The CDR3 sequence: CASSAPPPGQGRADTQYF. CDR3 coding DNA: TGTGCCAGCAGCGCACCTCCCCCGGGACAGGGGAGGGCAGATACGCAGTATTTT. This chain uses TRBV7-2 with TRBJ2-3; 10 nucleotides align to TRBD1. Looked up from germline, CDR1 is SGHTA and CDR2 is FQGNSA. The CDR3 covers 18 residues. V lost 5 bases and J lost 4; bases outside the gene matches: 15. Filled out from reference TRBV7-2 and TRBJ2-3, the complete variable domain reads GAGVSQSPSNKVTEKGKDVELRCDPISGHTALYWYRQSLGQGLEFLIYFQGNSAPDKSGLPSDRFSAERTGGSVSTLTIQRTQQEDSAVYLCASSAPPPGQGRADTQYFGPGTRLTVL.

CDR3 amino acids: CASSLRQESSGANVLTF. The CDR3 DNA follows: TGTGCCAGCTCACTTAGACAGGAATCCTCTGGGGCCAACGTCCTGACTTTC. V gene TRBV18 combines with J gene TRBJ2-6; D perhaps matches TRBD1 (6 bases). Trimming shortened V by 4 bases and J by 0 bases, and 13 bases separated the two germline ends. The length of the CDR3 is 17 residues. The germline V gene has CDR1 KGHSH and CDR2 LQKENI. The whole variable domain, filled in from reference TRBV18 and TRBJ2-6, reads NAGVMQNPRHLVRRRGQEARLRCSPMKGHSHVYWYRQLPEEGLKFMVYLQKENIIDESGMPKERFSAEFPKEGPSILRIQQVVRGDSAAYFCASSLRQESSGANVLTFGAGSRLTVL.

CDR3 in amino acids: CASRQGRFGGNQPQHF. The CDR3 DNA follows: TGTGCCAGTCGACAGGGGAGATTCGGGGGCAATCAGCCCCAGCATTTT. The chain uses TRBV6-6 and TRBJ1-5, with 8 bases that match TRBD1. The CDR3 spans 16 residues. J lost 2 bases, V lost 9 bases, and 12 bases had no gene match. Germline V gene lookup returns CDR1 MNHNY and CDR2 SVGAGI (reference sequence).

As DNA, the CDR3 is TGTGCCACCAGCAGAGATGAGGCAGACGCGAGGCCCTACGAGCAGTACTTC. It codes for CATSRDEADARPYEQYF. The chain joins TRBV15 to TRBJ2-7; D ambiguous. This CDR3 is 17 amino acids long. V shed 0 bases and J shed 2 bases, with 17 bases lying between them. CDR1 and CDR2 (germline): LNHNV, YYDKDF (reference sequence). The whole variable domain, filled in from reference TRBV15 and TRBJ2-7, reads DAMVIQNPRYQVTQFGKPVTLSCSQTLNHNVMYWYQQKSSQAPKLLFHYYDKDFNNEADTPDNFQSRRPNTSFCFLDIRSPGLGDTAMYLCATSRDEADARPYEQYFGPGTRLTVT.

CDR3: CACQQRGTGKVSNQPQHF. The CDR3 region has the DNA TGTGCGTGCCAGCAGAGAGGGACAGGTAAAGTTAGCAATCAGCCCCAGCATTTT. This rearrangement joins TRBV28 to TRBJ1-5, with 8 bases lining up with TRBD1. Per germline, CDR1 MDHEN and CDR2 SYDVKM. This CDR3 has 18 amino acids.